This T cell receptor (beta chain) was captured by sequencing in a study of persistence of HIV-infected CD4 T cells. Stimulation used about 9.2 ug/mL lysate from CMV-infected fibroblasts. CD4+ T cells upregulating both CD40 ligand and CD69 were sorted as responding cells. For approximately 17 hours, CD8-depleted PBMCs received anti-CD28/CD49d costimulation, a CD40-blocking antibody and enfuvirtide. The immunoSEQ assay was version 4, run in survey mode. Method: immunoSEQ multiplex PCR; TCRdb's copy keeps in-frame clones and lacks some. The sample includes 15,000 to 20,000 clones, about 84% of them seen just once. Trimming cost V 1 base and J 7 bases, with 8 bases left between them. The CDR3 is made up of 12 amino acids. Germline CDR1 reads SGHVS; CDR2 reads FQNEAQ. A remark on this clone: The antigen remains undetermined.

This sequence joins TRBV7-8 and TRBJ2-7, with D uncertain. The sample here was CD4+ T cells sorted from PBMCs after roughly 20-hour stimulation, taken from a patient who received antiretroviral therapy. The TCR sequence derives from an adult man with HIV who was CMV-seropositive. CDR3 sequence: CASSLEQREQYF. CDR3 nucleotides: TGTGCCAGCAGCTTAGAACAACGAGAGCAGTACTTC.